The present TCR beta chain was sequenced within a study of response to subunit inactivated influenza vaccine. About this clonotype itself: What it binds is unknown.

Findings and limits, study-wide: Each seasonal influenza vaccination, the authors suggested, recruits few new T cells.

One entry per CDR3 protein, called by TCRdb with MiXCR from the RT-PCR reads. The table includes around 530,000 distinct CDR3 sequences, 10% to 15% detected once. The germline V gene encodes CDR1 LGHNA and CDR2 YNFKEQ. The CDR3 has 16 residues. The V gene end was trimmed by 2 bases and the J gene end by 4 bases; junction bases not matched to a gene: 8. The clonotype originates from a man in his fifties who received an inactivated influenza vaccine. The specimen was PBMCs from blood, collected on the day of vaccination. V gene TRBV4-2 combines with J gene TRBJ2-3; 8 bases are shared with TRBD2. The CDR3 region has the DNA TGTGCCAGCAGCCAAACCGGTAGCGGGGTCCCAGATACGCAGTATTTT. This translates into CASSQTGSGVPDTQYF.